Sequencing of this T cell receptor (beta chain) was carried out in a study of CD8+CD57+ T cells in acquired aplastic anemia. All patients picked for sequencing had shown, by flow cytometry, an expansion of CD8+CD57+ cells. Investigators profiled TCR beta VDJ and CDR3 from genomic DNA template. TCRdb re-derived calls from the reads in MiXCR, one entry per CDR3 protein. Of some 170,000 distinct CDR3 sequences listed, roughly 48% are singletons. As regards this clonotype: Its antigen is as yet unknown.

V lost 8 bases and J lost 5, with 12 bases in between. Germline assignment: CDR1 SNHLY and CDR2 FYNNEI. The CDR3 spans 13 residues. General study results and limits: A set of approximately 30 CD8+ CDR3 sequences was shared between patients and controls, and these sequences appeared highly expressed in patients.

The sequence was collected from a human donor with aplastic anemia. The gene calls are TRBV2 and TRBJ2-2; D gene uncertain. Input material: sorted CD4+, CD8+, or CD8+CD57+ T cells (not recorded which) from PBMCs. The DNA of the CDR3 is TGTGCCAGCGTGCACTCAAGTACCGGGGAGCTGTTTTTT. Residues: CASVHSSTGELFF.